These 20 T cell receptor beta chains originate from one sample sequenced in a study of blood T cell repertoires in COVID-19. TCRdb keeps only in-frame clones here, not all; method: immunoSEQ multiplex PCR. The repertoire includes approximately 62,000 clones, 80% to 90% of them detected once, and roughly 8% sits in the top ten. Source material: peripheral blood. The receptors were sampled from a human donor with active COVID-19. The donor label of this sample is uncertain.

The rearrangement uses TRBV30 and TRBJ1-2; D may be TRBD1 (6 bases). The germline V and J ends were trimmed by 2 bases and 7 bases, with 14 bases remaining between them. Germline V gene lookup returns CDR1 GTSNPN and CDR2 SVGIG (reference sequence). The CDR3 sequence is 13 residues long. The CDR3 sequence: CAWSSRQVGGYTF. The CDR3 DNA follows: TGTGCCTGGAGTTCGCGACAGGTCGGTGGCTACACCTTC.

The chain carries TRBV6-6 and TRBJ2-1; perhaps TRBD2 as D (5 bases). The germline V gene has CDR1 MNHNY and CDR2 SVGAGI (reference sequence). Trimming cost V 2 bases and J 8 bases, with 13 bases left between them. The CDR3 spans 14 residues. The CDR3 coding sequence is TGTGCCAGCAGTTACCCTGGTGAGAGGGATGAGCAGTTCTTC. It is translated as CASSYPGERDEQFF.

This chain connects TRBV9 to TRBJ2-3; no clear D. Trimming took 0 bases from V and 2 from J, leaving 10 bases between them. The CDR3 totals 15 residues. Germline V gene data show CDR1 as SGDLS and CDR2 as YYNGEE. The CDR3 DNA follows: TGTGCCAGCAGCGTAGGGGTGGCGGCCACAGATACGCAGTATTTT. Translated, it gives CASSVGVAATDTQYF.

The chain carries TRBV3-1 (or the pseudogene TRBV3-2) and TRBJ2-1; 11 bases fit TRBD2. Germline-derived CDR1 and CDR2 are LGHDT and YNNKEL (reference sequence). The CDR3 has 16 residues. The V gene end was trimmed by 4 bases and the J gene end by 1 base; junction bases not matched to a gene: 3. CDR3 coding DNA: TGTGCCAGCAGCCTGGGACTAGCGGAATCCTACAATGAGCAGTTCTTC. Residues: CASSLGLAESYNEQFF.

CDR3 in amino acids: CASSAEVGPLHF. CDR3 bases: TGTGCCAGCAGCGCCGAGGTGGGACCCCTCCACTTT. V and J are TRBV9 and TRBJ1-6; D ambiguous. Germline lookup yields CDR1 SGDLS and CDR2 YYNGEE. Trimming cost V 3 bases and J 12 bases, with 10 bases left between them. This CDR3 has 12 residues.

V and J are TRBV15 and TRBJ2-5, with a possible D match to TRBD2 (6 bases). This CDR3 region has 15 residues. V dropped 0 bases and J dropped 2 bases, with 10 bases sitting between them. The germline gives CDR1 LNHNV, CDR2 YYDKDF (reference sequence). CDR3 region: CATSRDLGGQETQYF. In nucleotides, the CDR3 is TGTGCCACCAGCAGAGATCTTGGGGGGCAAGAGACCCAGTACTTC. Looking up the rest from reference TRBV15 and TRBJ2-5 gives the full variable domain: DAMVIQNPRYQVTQFGKPVTLSCSQTLNHNVMYWYQQKSSQAPKLLFHYYDKDFNNEADTPDNFQSRRPNTSFCFLDIRSPGLGDTAMYLCATSRDLGGQETQYFGPGTRLLVL.

V usage is TRBV27 and J usage is TRBJ1-1; 9 bases fit TRBD1. CDR3 size: 22 residues. Germline assignment: CDR1 MNHEY and CDR2 SMNVEV (reference sequence). V shed 2 bases and J 0 bases; nucleotides not matched to a gene: 22. The CDR3 DNA is TGTGCCAGCAGTTTAGAGAAGGATTTACAGGGGGCGACTCACCAAATGAACACTGAAGCTTTCTTT. Translated, it gives CASSLEKDLQGATHQMNTEAFF.

V is TRBV19 and J is TRBJ2-1; 7 nucleotides match TRBD2. The CDR3 is 16 residues long. Germline CDR1 LNHDA, CDR2 SQIVND (reference sequence). The junction had 9 bases not matched to a gene; V was cut back by 1 base and J by 6 bases. CDR3 sequence (DNA): TGTGCCAGTAGTATAGTGCGGACTAGGTCCCCCAATGAGCAGTTCTTC. Protein product: CASSIVRTRSPNEQFF.

In DNA, the CDR3 is TGTGCCAGCAGCGCCGGACAGAGCTCCTACGAGCAGTACTTC. It is translated as CASSAGQSSYEQYF. The V and J genes are TRBV9 and TRBJ2-7, with D possibly being TRBD1 (6 bases). Germline V CDR1 and CDR2: SGDLS, YYNGEE. The CDR3 has 14 residues. The V end lost 3 bases, the J end lost 0 bases, and 10 bases lay between the germline ends.

The chain has TRBV27 and TRBJ2-5; D is possibly TRBD1 (6 bases). Trimming stripped 6 bases from V and 4 bases from J, with 18 bases between. Germline CDR1 and CDR2: MNHEY and SMNVEV (reference sequence). The CDR3 runs to 15 residues. CDR3 residues: CASRGGGDIRETQYF. DNA of the CDR3: TGTGCCAGCAGGGGTGGGGGCGATATACGAGAGACCCAGTACTTC.

The chain links TRBV2 to TRBJ2-7; 8 bases align to TRBD2. Germline-derived CDR1 and CDR2 are SNHLY and FYNNEI. V gave up 6 bases and J gave up 6 bases; unmatched junction bases: 7. This CDR3 contains 13 residues. The CDR3 reads CASRDSGGSEQYF. The CDR3 nucleotides are TGTGCCAGCAGGGATTCGGGAGGGAGCGAGCAGTACTTC.

The rearrangement uses TRBV5-1 and TRBJ2-5; a possible D gene is TRBD1 (6 bases). Germline V gene lookup returns CDR1 SGHRS and CDR2 YFSETQ. The CDR3 extends over 16 amino acids. The germline V and J ends were trimmed by 6 bases and 1 base, with 19 bases remaining between them. The CDR3 DNA sequence: TGCGCCAGCACCACCAACAGGGCTAGCCGCCAAGAGACCCAGTACTTC. This gives the protein CASTTNRASRQETQYF.

The CDR3 protein is CASSIGQGRSGANVLTF. The CDR3 bases are TGTGCCAGTAGTATCGGACAGGGACGCTCTGGGGCCAACGTCCTGACTTTC. V is TRBV19 and J is TRBJ2-6; 8 positions agree with TRBD1. The CDR3 extends over 17 amino acids. CDR1 is LNHDA and CDR2 is SQIVND in the germline V gene (reference sequence). The V and J ends lost 3 bases and 0 bases, in that order; junction bases with no gene match: 4.

A single count supports this clone. J is TRBJ2-3 and V is TRBV20-1, with D possibly matching TRBD2 (6 bases). Germline assignment: CDR1 DFQATT and CDR2 SNEGSKA (reference sequence). V gave up 3 bases and J gave up 3 bases, with 19 bases separating them. The CDR3 spans 16 residues. The CDR3 DNA reads TGCAGTGCTAGTGCCGGGCGGGGCCCAAGGACAGATACGCAGTATTTT. It codes for CSASAGRGPRTDTQYF.

The rearrangement joins TRBV7-9 to TRBJ1-6; the match to TRBD1 covers 8 bases. Trimming at V came to 1 base and at J to 1 base, leaving 3 bases not matched to a gene. There are 17 residues in the CDR3. Per germline, CDR1 SEHNR and CDR2 FQNEAQ (reference sequence). Here the CDR3 DNA reads TGTGCCAGCAGCTTAGGGACAGGGAGGTCCTATAATTCACCCCTCCACTTT. Its protein is CASSLGTGRSYNSPLHF.

The chain links TRBV10-2 to TRBJ2-3; 10 nucleotides align to TRBD2. The junction had 7 bases not matched to a gene; V was cut back by 4 bases and J by 0 bases. The CDR3 totals 17 residues. From germline, CDR1 is WSHSY and CDR2 SAAADI. DNA of the CDR3: TGCGCCAGCAGTGTTGGGAGCGGGAGGGCTAGCACAGATACGCAGTATTTT. Protein sequence: CASSVGSGRASTDTQYF.

V is TRBV5-5 and J is TRBJ2-7, with 7 bases matching TRBD2. CDR3 length equals 17 residues. With 0 bases clipped from V and 0 bases from J, the junction kept 9 bases outside the gene matches. Germline V lookup: CDR1 SGHKS, CDR2 YYEKEE (reference sequence). The CDR3 here is CASSLALTSAYSYEQYF. The CDR3 DNA reads as TGTGCCAGCAGCTTGGCGCTCACTAGCGCCTACTCCTACGAGCAGTACTTC. Using reference TRBV5-5 and TRBJ2-7 for the parts outside the CDR3, the full variable domain is DAGVTQSPTHLIKTRGQQVTLRCSPISGHKSVSWYQQVLGQGPQFIFQYYEKEERGRGNFPDRFSARQFPNYSSELNVNALLLGDSALYLCASSLALTSAYSYEQYFGPGTRLTVT.

This clone occurred once. The chain uses TRBV28 and TRBJ1-2; D gene uncertain. V lost 5 bases, J lost 6 bases, and 10 bases lay in between. Per the germline V gene, CDR1 is MDHEN and CDR2 is SYDVKM. This CDR3 comprises 12 residues. CDR3 residues: CASSTSTDGYTF. CDR3 coding DNA: TGTGCCAGCAGTACCTCGACTGATGGCTACACCTTC.

V usage is TRBV15 and J usage is TRBJ2-2; the D is unclear. Germline V gives CDR1 LNHNV, CDR2 YYDKDF (reference sequence). CDR3 length equals 14 residues. Trimming pared 5 bases from V and 0 bases from J, leaving 7 bases between. CDR3 sequence (DNA): TGTGCCACCAGCTCCAGGTCGAACACCGGGGAGCTGTTTTTT. It encodes CATSSRSNTGELFF.

The CDR3 here is CASSLVRRGIEETQYF. For the CDR3, the DNA is TGTGCCAGCAGCTTAGTTCGACGAGGGATTGAAGAGACCCAGTACTTC. This rearrangement joins TRBV7-9 to TRBJ2-5, with D perhaps TRBD2 (5 bases). From germline, CDR1 is SEHNR and CDR2 FQNEAQ (reference sequence). The CDR3 has 16 amino acids. Trimming removed 1 base from V and 3 bases from J, with 15 bases in between. The full variable domain, rest sourced from reference TRBV7-9 and TRBJ2-5, is DTGVSQNPRHKITKRGQNVTFRCDPISEHNRLYWYRQTLGQGPEFLTYFQNEAQLEKSRLLSDRFSAERPKGSFSTLEIQRTEQGDSAMYLCASSLVRRGIEETQYFGPGTRLLVL.